This T cell receptor (beta chain) was profiled in a study of OX40 agonist ivuxolimab in advanced cancers. About the full investigation: Ivuxolimab was a fully human IgG2 agonistic monoclonal antibody targeting the costimulatory receptor OX40 (CD134). Intravenous ivuxolimab was administered to patients every 2 weeks at six dose levels: 0.01, 0.1, 0.3, 1.5, 3 and 10 mg/kg. Of the 50 or so patients in dose escalation, about 20 had hepatocellular carcinoma, some 15 had melanoma, 9 had renal cell carcinoma and 9 had head and neck cancer. A male proportion of 75% to 85% and a mean age of approximately 55 years, ranging from roughly 23 to 80, were recorded for the dose-escalation cohort. Patients were allowed to have had prior anti-PD-1, anti-PD-L1 or anti-CTLA-4 therapy, and 40% to 45% of the dose-escalation patients had been treated with checkpoint inhibitors. Partial responses occurred in three dose-escalation patients: two with cutaneous melanoma and one with hepatocellular carcinoma. The point of sequencing TCRbeta in the periphery was to test whether ivuxolimab changed TCR sequence diversity and drove clonal T-cell expansion. The paper covers the monotherapy dose-escalation part of the phase I ivuxolimab trial, which included N ≈ 54 patients. Study-wide conclusions, independent of this receptor: In the 0.1-3.0 mg/kg groups, partial responders were among the patients with the lowest normalized peripheral clonal expansion, particularly in CD8+ T cells. After ivuxolimab, expanded clones were on average more numerous among CD8+ T cells than among CD4+ T cells. At doses of 0.1 to 3.0 mg/kg, clonal expansion of both CD4+ and CD8+ T cells in blood was seen between baseline and week 6. Low levels of normalized T-cell clonal expansion were also seen in some nonresponding patients. The antigen specificity of the peripheral T cells that underwent clonal expansion was not determined.

The trial excluded patients who had a history of autoimmune disease or were on systemic immunosuppression. Peripheral blood for TCR sequencing was collected from all dose cohorts at baseline, on cycle 4 day 1, and on cycle 7 day 1. The samples were taken from a phase I, first-in-human, multicenter, open-label dose-escalation trial of ivuxolimab. Adults with locally advanced or metastatic melanoma, renal cell carcinoma, hepatocellular carcinoma or head and neck squamous cell carcinoma were enrolled in the trial. CD4+ and CD8+ T cells were sorted separately from peripheral blood before TCR sequencing. Comments on this clone: It has no known antigen specificity. Base qualities were left out, and no much larger clone turns up one base away.

Measured from the cysteine to the phenylalanine, the CDR3 is 13 residues long. Only CDR3 DNA is held: 39 bases, read in frame from base 1. Trimming takes 0 bases from V and 4 bases from J, and the germline ends sit 5 bases apart. The germline V gene encodes CDR1 SGHNT and CDR2 YYREEE (reference sequence). For sequencing of the TCRbeta CDR3 region, genomic DNA was extracted from the sorted cells. The immunoSEQ Assay was used for sequencing of TCRbeta CDR3 regions. The clones in this table, taken by TCRdb from immuneACCESS, are in-frame only. Not every clone is retained; where verified, under half of the shortfall comes from an unresolved V gene, and the cause of the rest is unknown. Recorded for this sample are approximately 76,000 clones; around nine tenths of them occurred a single time. Over 10% of the sample belongs to the ten largest clones.

The TCR was taken from an adult with an advanced solid tumor such as melanoma, head and neck, liver or kidney cancer. The chain is encoded by TRBV5-4 joined to TRBJ1-3; the D gene identity is not certain. The specimen comprised CD4+ or CD8+ T cells sorted from blood, sampled in a trial of the OX40 agonist ivuxolimab. The sequenced DNA: TGTGCCAGCAGCTTGGAGTCCGGAAACACCATATATTTT. This codes for CASSLESGNTIYF.